A selection of T cell receptor beta chains follows, all from one sample in a study of cytomegalovirus exposure and HLA in healthy donors. The method was immunoSEQ multiplex PCR; TCRdb's version includes in-frame clones alone and lacks a portion of them. The sample yields about 120,000 clones, 70% to 80% seen once. Material: PBMCs. The receptors were sampled from a woman in her forties in good health and CMV-seropositive. Each CDR3 is given with its conserved first and last residue. D genes are given only for firm matches. A row's size may be missing; if present it is once, few, many or a size class.

v_call	clone_size	j_call	d_call	cdr3_nt	cdr3_aa
TRBV5-4	once	TRBJ2-5	TRBD2	TGTGCCAGCAGCTTGGTTTCTAGCGGGGGGGGGAGTGCAACCCAGTACTTC	CASSLVSSGGGSATQYF
TRBV1	-	TRBJ2-5	-	TGCACCAGCGGACTAGGTAGCGGGGGGGCGTATGAGACCCAGTACTTC	CTSGLGSGGAYETQYF
TRBV6-5	-	TRBJ2-5	TRBD2	TGTGCCAGCAGTTACAGCGGGGGGGCGGGAGAGACCCAGTACTTC	CASSYSGGAGETQYF
TRBV19	-	TRBJ1-1	-	TGTGCCAGTAGTAACAGGAACACTGAAGCTTTCTTT	CASSNRNTEAFF
TRBV18	-	TRBJ2-3	-	TGTGCCAGCTCAGAGACTCTTTCCACAGATACGCAGTATTTT	CASSETLSTDTQYF
TRBV2	-	TRBJ1-5	-	TGTGCCAGCAGTGACGACAGGAGCAATCAGCCCCAGCATTTT	CASSDDRSNQPQHF
TRBV7-9	-	TRBJ1-4	TRBD1	TGTGCCAGCAGCTTGGACAGGGGGGAGGAAAAACTGTTTTTT	CASSLDRGEEKLFF
TRBV27	-	TRBJ1-4	-	TGTGCCAGCAGGTTTCAGGGCGGCGGAAAACTGTTTTTT	CASRFQGGGKLFF
TRBV5-1	-	TRBJ2-6	TRBD1	TGCGCCAGCAGCTTGGGACAGGGGCATGGGGCCAACGTCCTGACTTTC	CASSLGQGHGANVLTF
TRBV5-1	-	TRBJ2-2	TRBD1	TGCGCCAGCAGATTAGGGACAGCCCCCGGGGAGCTGTTTTTT	CASRLGTAPGELFF
TRBV4-2	-	TRBJ1-3	TRBD1	TGTGCCAGCAGCCAAACGACAGGGGGAGGAAACACCATATATTTT	CASSQTTGGGNTIYF
TRBV5-1	once	TRBJ2-5	TRBD2	TGCGCCAGCAGAAACGGGGGGCTAGCGGGGGAGACCCAGTACTTC	CASRNGGLAGETQYF
TRBV6-1	-	TRBJ2-5	TRBD1	TGTGCCAGCAGGACAGGGGGCATCGGCAAAGAGACCCAGTACTTC	CASRTGGIGKETQYF
TRBV19	once	TRBJ2-4	TRBD1	TGTGCCAGTAGTACTGGGGACAGATCAAACATTCAGTACTTC	CASSTGDRSNIQYF
TRBV5-1	-	TRBJ1-1	-	TGCGCCAGCAGCTTGGTAGTGAACACTGAAGCTTTCTTT	CASSLVVNTEAFF
TRBV7-6	-	TRBJ2-2	TRBD2	TGTGCCAGCAGCTCCACGGGGGGACCGTCGAACACCGGGGAGCTGTTTTTT	CASSSTGGPSNTGELFF
TRBV6-5	-	TRBJ2-5	-	TGTGCCAGCAACCCGGGGGACTCACAAGAGACCCAGTACTTC	CASNPGDSQETQYF
TRBV5-1	-	TRBJ2-5	TRBD2	TGCGCCAGCAGCCACATAGCGGGGGGGCTTCGAGAGACCCAGTACTTC	CASSHIAGGLRETQYF
TRBV19	-	TRBJ1-5	TRBD1	TGTGCCAGTAGGAGTACAGGGGCTAGTGATCAGCCCCAGCATTTT	CASRSTGASDQPQHF
TRBV2	-	TRBJ2-5	TRBD2	TGTGCCAGCAGTGTAGTTGAGACTAGCGGGGGGGAGACCCAGTACTTC	CASSVVETSGGETQYF
TRBV15	once	TRBJ1-1	-	TGTGCCACCAGCGTAGACAAACAGGGCCCTAAAAGGAACACTGAAGCTTTCTTT	CATSVDKQGPKRNTEAFF
TRBV5-1	-	TRBJ1-2	-	TGCGCCAGCAGACAGACGACAGACAGCTATGGCTACACCTTC	CASRQTTDSYGYTF
TRBV6-6	-	TRBJ2-2	-	TGTGCCAGCAGGATCAGGGGCGGCGGCGGGGAGCTGTTTTTT	CASRIRGGGGELFF
TRBV30	-	TRBJ1-3	-	TGTGCCTGGAGTGTACTCTCGGTTGGAAACACCATATATTTT	CAWSVLSVGNTIYF
TRBV7-2	few	TRBJ1-1	TRBD1	TGTGCCAGCAGCTGGGGACAGGTGAACACTGAAGCTTTCTTT	CASSWGQVNTEAFF
TRBV7-6	-	TRBJ2-3	TRBD1	TGTGCCAGCAGCCGGGGACAGATTAGCACAGATACGCAGTATTTT	CASSRGQISTDTQYF
TRBV28	-	TRBJ1-2	TRBD1	TGTGCCAGCAGTCCTCCGGGGACAGGGGGCCTCTATAGCTATGGCTACACCTTC	CASSPPGTGGLYSYGYTF
TRBV29-1	-	TRBJ2-3	-	TGCAGCGTTGAATTAGGGGGTGGGCAGTATTTT	CSVELGGGQYF
TRBV7-9	-	TRBJ2-7	-	TGTGCCAGCAGCTTTGGGGCGCGGTCTGGGGAGCAGTACTTC	CASSFGARSGEQYF
TRBV2	-	TRBJ2-7	TRBD1	TGTGCCAGCCAACCGGGACAGGGGGCATACGAGCAGTACTTC	CASQPGQGAYEQYF
TRBV9	few	TRBJ2-3	-	TGTGCCAGCAGCGGTTTGCGGGCAGATACGCAGTATTTT	CASSGLRADTQYF
TRBV6-5	-	TRBJ2-2	-	TGTGCCAGCCAGACTACTTACACCGGGGAGCTGTTTTTT	CASQTTYTGELFF